The 28 T cell receptor beta chains reported below all come from one sample, sequenced in a study of regulatory T cells in long-lasting Graves disease (dated by TCRdb to the early 2020s). This sample's time point label indicates: newly diagnosed GD, antithyroid drugs for less than 3 months. For both TCR sequencing and RNA sequencing, RNA was extracted from PBMCs in TRIzol. The library came from multiplex PCR. For sequencing, an Illumina HiSeq 4000 was employed. iRepertoire HTBI primers and Arm-PCR amplification of CDR3 regions were used to construct TCR beta libraries. TCRdb itself trimmed the public reads at Q25 with fastp, ran MiXCR and retained productive beta chains. Each entry merges the rows of one CDR3 protein and shows their most common DNA and genes. The sample data list 240,000 or so distinct CDR3 sequences, and 20% of these were observed just once. Together, the top ten hold around 14% of the sample.

The sample consisted of peripheral blood mononuclear cells (PBMCs), taken at new diagnosis, from a patient treated with antithyroid drugs. Source of these receptors: a female donor with Graves disease.

Remarks on this clonotype: A much larger clone differs by one base, so this may be a read error. The chain combines TRBV5-1 with TRBJ1-4; possible D gene TRBD1, 5 bases. Germline CDR1 SGHRS, CDR2 YFSETQ. The CDR3 runs 16 residues. The CDR3 sequence: CAGSGDGGATNEKLFF. CDR3 in DNA: TGCGCCGGCAGCGGGGACGGTGGGGCGACTAATGAAAAACTGTTTTTT.

This clonotype was detected many times. This chain uses TRBV4-2 with TRBJ2-7, with D possibly matching TRBD1 (5 bases). The CDR3 loop spans 13 amino acids. In germline, CDR1 is LGHNA, CDR2 YNFKEQ. Trimming removed 0 bases at V and 2 bases at J, with 5 bases between. CDR3 sequence reads: CASSQDRAYEQYF. CDR3 in DNA: TGTGCCAGCAGCCAAGACAGGGCCTACGAGCAGTACTTC.

V and J are TRBV3-1 and TRBJ2-3; tentatively, D is TRBD2 (6 bases). CDR3 length: 12 amino acids. The germline V and J ends were trimmed by 3 bases and 8 bases, with 9 bases remaining between them. Per germline, CDR1 LGHDT and CDR2 YNNKEL (reference sequence). The CDR3 reads CASSHGRGTQYF. In nucleotides, the CDR3 is TGTGCCAGCAGCCACGGGCGGGGTACGCAGTATTTT.

The chain combines TRBV10-3 with TRBJ1-1; the D is unclear. Between the trimmed V and J ends, which lost 2 bases and 4 bases, there was a span of 5 bases. Per the germline V gene, CDR1 is ENHRY and CDR2 is SYGVKD. This CDR3 is built from 12 residues. For the CDR3, the DNA is TGTGCCATCAGTGAGCGGTCCACTGAAGCTTTCTTT. This encodes CAISERSTEAFF.

Of note for this clonotype: The junction does not match germline at one end; this may be a read error. The genes are TRBV7-2 and TRBJ2-3; D might be TRBD2 (5 bases). The CDR3 extends over 13 amino acids. Looked up from germline, CDR1 is SGHTA and CDR2 is FQGNSA. The DNA for the CDR3 is TGTGCCGGCAGCAATAGTGGAGGAGATACGCAGTGTTTT. Amino acids: CAGSNSGGDTQCF.

In this sample, this clonotype turned up a few times. A read error may be the cause here, since a much bigger clone is one base away. This chain uses TRBV3-1 with TRBJ2-1; no reliable D call. This CDR3 is 17 amino acids long. Per germline, CDR1 LGHDT and CDR2 YNNKEL (reference sequence). The CDR3: CASGQDSPTRSYNEQFF. DNA of the CDR3: TGTGCCAGCGGCCAAGATTCTCCGACACGCTCCTACAATGAGCAGTTCTTC.

This clonotype was recorded many times. The J gene is TRBJ2-5, the V gene TRBV6-5; maybe TRBD2 (6 bases). Germline V gives CDR1 MNHEY, CDR2 SVGAGI. V was cut by 2 bases and J by 4 bases, with 17 bases left in between. The CDR3 totals 16 residues. The CDR3 is CASSYGFGTAGETQYF. CDR3 sequence (DNA): TGTGCCAGCAGTTACGGTTTCGGTACAGCGGGAGAGACCCAGTACTTC.

This clonotype was observed a handful of times. The chain employs TRBV20-1 and TRBJ2-2; D is perhaps TRBD1 or TRBD2 (6 bases each). This CDR3 comprises 15 residues. Trimming removed 0 bases from V and 3 bases from J, with 11 bases in between. Per germline, CDR1 DFQATT and CDR2 SNEGSKA (reference sequence). The CDR3 nucleotides are TGCAGTGCTAGAGATCCCGGGGGCGACACCGGGGAGCTGTTTTTT. This gives the protein CSARDPGGDTGELFF.

Ten or more counts support this clonotype. The gene calls are TRBV15 and TRBJ2-1; 11 bases fit TRBD2. Germline assignment: CDR1 LNHNV and CDR2 YYDKDF (reference sequence). This CDR3 is 13 amino acids long. The V and J ends lost 8 bases and 10 bases, in that order; junction bases with no gene match: 7. CDR3 DNA sequence: TGTGCCACCCGACGACTAGCGGGGTCCGAGCAGTTCTTC. Protein: CATRRLAGSEQFF.

The chain employs TRBV28 and TRBJ1-1; D unresolved. This CDR3 contains 11 residues. V lost 8 bases and J 3 bases, leaving 7 bases between the germline ends. Looked up from germline, CDR1 is MDHEN and CDR2 is SYDVKM. Here the CDR3 DNA reads TGTGCCAGCCATGCGGACACTGAAGCTTTCTTT. The encoded protein is CASHADTEAFF.

This clonotype was observed at least ten times. The J gene is TRBJ2-1, the V gene TRBV20-1; 7 nucleotides match TRBD2. The junction had 10 bases not matched to a gene; V was cut back by 3 bases and J by 8 bases. Germline CDR1 DFQATT, CDR2 SNEGSKA (reference sequence). The CDR3 is 14 residues long. The CDR3 loop is CSASPLGRADEQFF. In DNA form, the CDR3 reads TGCAGTGCTAGCCCTCTAGGGAGGGCGGATGAGCAGTTCTTC.

This clonotype came up many times. The chain employs TRBV12-3 or TRBV12-4 and TRBJ2-1, with D unclear. The CDR3 has 12 residues. V was clipped by 3 bases and J by 9 bases, with 9 bases between them. The CDR3 here is CASSFRNGEQFF. The CDR3 DNA sequence: TGTGCCAGCAGTTTCCGGAATGGTGAGCAGTTCTTC.

This clonotype was observed a few times. An end of the junction does not agree with germline; a read error may underlie this. The chain couples TRBV10-3 to TRBJ2-7; weak D call: TRBD2 (5 bases). The CDR3 covers 14 residues. CDR1 ENHRY and CDR2 SYGVKD come from the germline V gene. CDR3 protein: CASSELDWTYEQYF. CDR3 nucleotide sequence: TGTGCCAGCAGTGAATTGGACTGGACCTACGAGCAGTACTTC.

This clonotype was seen ten or more times. The rearrangement links TRBV3-1 to TRBJ2-3, with 13 bases aligning to TRBD2. V was pared by 1 base and J by 5 bases, with 6 bases of the junction left unmatched. CDR3 length equals 17 residues. The germline CDR1 and CDR2 sequences are LGHDT and YNNKEL (reference sequence). The CDR3 here is CASSQGVRTSGRDTQYF. The CDR3 DNA reads as TGTGCCAGCAGCCAAGGAGTTCGGACTAGCGGGAGAGATACGCAGTATTTT.

This clonotype was detected many times. The chain recombines TRBV27 with TRBJ2-2, with D uncertain. Per germline, CDR1 MNHEY and CDR2 SMNVEV (reference sequence). This CDR3 is built from 14 residues. The V gene lost 3 bases and the J gene lost 7 bases, with 12 bases spanning the gap. The DNA for the CDR3 is TGTGCCAGCAGTTTCCCCCACGGTGGCGGGGAGCTGTTTTTT. Translating gives CASSFPHGGGELFF.

This clonotype was detected many times. The chain joins TRBV3-1 to TRBJ2-7; D remains unclear. The CDR3 sequence is 12 residues long. V lost 1 base and J 4 bases, leaving 5 bases between the germline ends. From germline, CDR1 is LGHDT and CDR2 YNNKEL (reference sequence). For the CDR3, the DNA is TGTGCCAGCAGCCAAGTCAAATACGAGCAGTACTTC. Amino acids: CASSQVKYEQYF.

This clonotype came up many times. This chain connects TRBV11-3 to TRBJ2-7; D assignment may be TRBD1 or TRBD2 (5 bases each). This CDR3 contains 15 residues. Between the trimmed V and J ends, which lost 0 bases and 3 bases, there was a span of 12 bases. The germline V gene has CDR1 SGHNT and CDR2 YENEEA. This CDR3 reads CASSLEGTEYYEQYF. The CDR3 DNA is TGTGCCAGCAGCTTAGAGGGGACGGAGTACTACGAGCAGTACTTC. The entire variable domain, with the rest obtained from reference TRBV11-3 and TRBJ2-7, is as follows: EAGVVQSPRYKIIEKKQPVAFWCNPISGHNTLYWYLQNLGQGPELLIRYENEEAVDDSQLPKDRFSAERLKGVDSTLKIQPAELGDSAVYLCASSLEGTEYYEQYFGPGTRLTVT.

This clonotype has a count of ten or more. This may come from a read error, since a much larger clone is one base off. The chain carries TRBV5-1 and TRBJ2-7; perhaps D is TRBD1 or TRBD2 (6 bases each). This CDR3 has 16 residues. Germline assignment: CDR1 SGHRS and CDR2 YFSETQ. CDR3 sequence reads: CASSTLGAGGGNEQCF. CDR3 nucleotide sequence: TGCGCCAGCAGCACATTGGGGGCAGGTGGCGGGAACGAGCAGTGCTTC.

This clonotype came up many times. The chain combines TRBV20-1 with TRBJ1-5; D not resolved. The CDR3 extends over 13 amino acids. Trimming pared 4 bases from V and 6 bases from J, leaving 13 bases between. Germline CDR1 reads DFQATT; CDR2 reads SNEGSKA (reference sequence). CDR3 sequence: CSANPAPSQPQHF. The DNA for the CDR3 is TGCAGTGCTAACCCCGCGCCAAGTCAGCCCCAGCATTTT.

This clonotype was counted at least ten times. The chain has TRBV6-1 and TRBJ2-7; TRBD1 or TRBD2 may be the D gene (5 bases each). The CDR3 spans 14 residues. CDR1 and CDR2 (germline): MNHNS, SASEGT. V was trimmed by 7 bases and J by 7 bases, leaving 20 bases between them. CDR3 sequence (DNA): TGTGCCAGCACCCAAGCCGGGACCGGAAGGGAGCAGTACTTC. Translating gives CASTQAGTGREQYF.

Note on this clonotype: This likely stems from a read error, as it lies one base from a far larger clone. The gene calls are TRBV4-3 and TRBJ2-3, with 9 bases fitting TRBD1. The CDR3 loop spans 16 amino acids. V lost 5 bases and J lost 2; bases outside the gene matches: 8. In germline, CDR1 is LGHNA, CDR2 YSLEER. The CDR3 protein is CASSLEQGAHTDTQYF. The DNA of the CDR3 is TGCGCCAGCAGCTTGGAACAGGGGGCCCACACAGATACGCAGTATTTT.

This clonotype was seen repeatedly, ten times or more. The chain has TRBV6-9 and TRBJ2-7, with D uncertain. Trimming shortened V by 3 bases and J by 3 bases, and 9 bases separated the two germline ends. CDR3 size: 13 residues. Germline V lookup: CDR1 MNHGY, CDR2 SVAAGI. This chain's CDR3 is CASSYSDNYEQYF. CDR3 bases: TGTGCCAGCAGTTACTCCGACAACTACGAGCAGTACTTC.

With regard to this clonotype: A clone one base away is much larger, so this may be a read error. The genes are TRBV27 and TRBJ2-7; TRBD2 agrees at 9 bases. The CDR3 runs 15 residues. Germline loops: CDR1 MNHEY, CDR2 SMNVEV (reference sequence). CDR3 coding DNA: TGTGCCGGCAGCAGCGGGAGGTATAGCTCCTACGAGCAGTACTTC. Its translation: CAGSSGRYSSYEQYF.

This clonotype was picked up many times. This chain connects TRBV4-3 to TRBJ2-7; TRBD2 matches at 9 bases. Trimming took 4 bases from V and 7 from J; bases not matched to a gene: 8. Germline V gene sequence: CDR1 LGHNA, CDR2 YSLEER. This CDR3 contains 14 residues. The CDR3 sequence: CASSRVAGEGEQYF. CDR3 sequence (DNA): TGCGCCAGCAGCCGAGTAGCGGGAGAGGGGGAGCAGTACTTC.

CDR3 loop: CASSPVNYNEQFF. The CDR3 DNA reads TGTGCCAGCAGTCCCGTTAACTACAATGAGCAGTTCTTC. The chain joins TRBV11-2 to TRBJ2-1; D unclear. The CDR3 sequence is 13 residues long. Trimming left V 6 bases short and J 3 bases short, with 9 bases between. Germline V lookup: CDR1 SGHAT, CDR2 FQNNGV.

Turning to this clonotype: A junction end diverges from the germline sequence, so it may reflect a read error. V usage is TRBV6-1 and J usage is TRBJ2-1; the D gene is possibly TRBD2 (6 bases). Germline V gene lookup returns CDR1 MNHNS and CDR2 SASEGT. This CDR3 is built from 15 residues. CDR3 protein: CASSELPAGGNEQFF. Written as DNA, the CDR3 is TGCGCCAGCAGTGAGCTTCCTGCCGGGGGCAATGAGCAGTTCTTC.

As concerns this clonotype: Possible read error: a much larger clone is one base away. Because it lacks the conserved phenylalanine or tryptophan at the end, this CDR3 is likely a read error. The V and J genes are TRBV2 and TRBJ2-1; D remains ambiguous. The CDR3 is 15 residues long. Germline loops: CDR1 SNHLY, CDR2 FYNNEI. Trimming pared 6 bases from V and 6 bases from J, leaving 18 bases between. CDR3 residues: CASSLPPPSLNEQFL. The CDR3 DNA is TGTGCCAGCAGCTTACCTCCCCCCAGTCTCAATGAGCAGTTCCTC.

This clonotype was counted many times. The chain is built from TRBV6-1 and TRBJ1-1; D is uncertain. The CDR3 covers 13 residues. The V end lost 7 bases, the J end lost 1 base, and 10 bases lay between the germline ends. Germline CDR1 MNHNS, CDR2 SASEGT. This CDR3 is CASTRRPNTEAFF. In DNA form, the CDR3 reads TGTGCCAGCACGCGACGTCCGAACACTGAAGCTTTCTTT.